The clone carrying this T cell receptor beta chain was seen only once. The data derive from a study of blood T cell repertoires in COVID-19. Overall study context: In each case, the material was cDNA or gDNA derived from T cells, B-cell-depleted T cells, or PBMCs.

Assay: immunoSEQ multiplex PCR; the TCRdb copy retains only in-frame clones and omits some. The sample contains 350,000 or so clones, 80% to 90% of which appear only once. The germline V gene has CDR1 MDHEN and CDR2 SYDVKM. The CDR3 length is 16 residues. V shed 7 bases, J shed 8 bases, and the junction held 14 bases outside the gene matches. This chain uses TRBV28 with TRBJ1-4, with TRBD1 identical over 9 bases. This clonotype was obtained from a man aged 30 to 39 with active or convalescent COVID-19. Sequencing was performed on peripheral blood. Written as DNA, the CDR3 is TGTGCCAGCATCATATCTAGGGGACAGGGCGCAGAAAAACTGTTTTTT. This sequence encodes CASIISRGQGAEKLFF.